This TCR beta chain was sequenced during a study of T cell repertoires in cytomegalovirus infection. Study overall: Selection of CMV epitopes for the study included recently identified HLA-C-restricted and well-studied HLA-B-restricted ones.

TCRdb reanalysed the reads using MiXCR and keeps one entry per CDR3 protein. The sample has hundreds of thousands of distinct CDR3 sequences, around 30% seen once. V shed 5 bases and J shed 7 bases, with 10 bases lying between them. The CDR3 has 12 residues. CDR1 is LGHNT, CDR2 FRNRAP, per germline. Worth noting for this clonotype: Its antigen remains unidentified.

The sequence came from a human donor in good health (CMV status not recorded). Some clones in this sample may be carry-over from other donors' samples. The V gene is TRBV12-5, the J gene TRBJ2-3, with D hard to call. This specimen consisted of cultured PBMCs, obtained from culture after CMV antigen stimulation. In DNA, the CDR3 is TGTGCTAGTGGTCTCTCTAGAAATACGCAGTATTTT. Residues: CASGLSRNTQYF. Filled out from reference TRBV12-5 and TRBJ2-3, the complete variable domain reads DARVTQTPRHKVTEMGQEVTMRCQPILGHNTVFWYRQTMMQGLELLAYFRNRAPLDDSGMPKDRFSAEMPDATLATLKIQPSEPRDSAVYFCASGLSRNTQYFGPGTRLTVL.